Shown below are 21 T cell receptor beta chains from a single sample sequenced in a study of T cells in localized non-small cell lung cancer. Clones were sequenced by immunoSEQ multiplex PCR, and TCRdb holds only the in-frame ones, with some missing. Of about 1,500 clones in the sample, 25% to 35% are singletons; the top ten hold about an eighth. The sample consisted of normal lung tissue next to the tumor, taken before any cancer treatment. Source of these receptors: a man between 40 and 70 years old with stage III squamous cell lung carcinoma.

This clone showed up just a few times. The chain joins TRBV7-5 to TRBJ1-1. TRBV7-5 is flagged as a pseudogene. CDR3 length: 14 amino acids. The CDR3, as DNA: TGTGCCAGCAGCTTATTCCAGCAGAACACTGAAGCTTTCTTT. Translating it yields CASSLFQQNTEAFF.

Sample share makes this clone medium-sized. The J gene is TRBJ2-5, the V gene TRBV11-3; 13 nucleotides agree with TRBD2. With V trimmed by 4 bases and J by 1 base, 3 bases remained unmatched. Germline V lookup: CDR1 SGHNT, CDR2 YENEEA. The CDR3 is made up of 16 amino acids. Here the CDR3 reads CASSSRTSGSQETQYF. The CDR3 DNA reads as TGTGCCAGCAGCTCACGGACTAGCGGGAGCCAAGAGACCCAGTACTTC.

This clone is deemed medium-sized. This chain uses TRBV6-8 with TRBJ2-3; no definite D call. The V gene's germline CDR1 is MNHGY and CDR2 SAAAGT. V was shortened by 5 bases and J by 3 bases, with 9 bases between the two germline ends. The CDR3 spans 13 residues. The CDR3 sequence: CASSVMSTDTQYF. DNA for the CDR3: TGTGCCAGCAGTGTTATGTCTACAGATACGCAGTATTTT.

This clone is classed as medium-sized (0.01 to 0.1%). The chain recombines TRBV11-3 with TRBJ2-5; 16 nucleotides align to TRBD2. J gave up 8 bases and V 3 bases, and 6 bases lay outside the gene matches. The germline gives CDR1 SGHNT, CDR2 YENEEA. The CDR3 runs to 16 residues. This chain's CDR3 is CASSFGTSGGAVTQYF. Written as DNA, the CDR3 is TGTGCCAGCAGCTTTGGGACTAGCGGGGGGGCAGTAACCCAGTACTTC.

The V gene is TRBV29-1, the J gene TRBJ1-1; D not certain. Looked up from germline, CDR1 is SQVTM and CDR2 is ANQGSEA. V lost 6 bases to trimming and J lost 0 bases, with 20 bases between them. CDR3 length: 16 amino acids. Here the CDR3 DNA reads TGCAGCGTGGGCCTATTCGGAGGGAGGATGAACACTGAAGCTTTCTTT. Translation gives CSVGLFGGRMNTEAFF.

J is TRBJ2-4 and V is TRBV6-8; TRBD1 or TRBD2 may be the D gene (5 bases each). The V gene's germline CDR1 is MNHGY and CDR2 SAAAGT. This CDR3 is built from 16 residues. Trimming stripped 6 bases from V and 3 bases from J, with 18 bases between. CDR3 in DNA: TGTGCCAGCAGCGAGGGGTCTTGGGTCAACAAAAACATTCAGTACTTC. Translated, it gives CASSEGSWVNKNIQYF.

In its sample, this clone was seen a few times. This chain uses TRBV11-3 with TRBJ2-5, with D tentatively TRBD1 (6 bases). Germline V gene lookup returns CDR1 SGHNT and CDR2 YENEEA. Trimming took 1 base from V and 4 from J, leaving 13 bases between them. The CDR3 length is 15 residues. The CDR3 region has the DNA TGTGCCAGCAGCTTAGTAAGACAGGTAACAGAGACCCAGTACTTC. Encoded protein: CASSLVRQVTETQYF.

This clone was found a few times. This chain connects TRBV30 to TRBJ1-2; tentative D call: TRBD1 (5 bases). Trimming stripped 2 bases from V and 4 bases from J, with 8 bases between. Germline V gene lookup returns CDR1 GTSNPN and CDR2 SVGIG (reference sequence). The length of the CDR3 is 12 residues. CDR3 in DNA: TGTGCCTGGAGTTCGGGACTCTATGGCTACACCTTC. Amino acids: CAWSSGLYGYTF.

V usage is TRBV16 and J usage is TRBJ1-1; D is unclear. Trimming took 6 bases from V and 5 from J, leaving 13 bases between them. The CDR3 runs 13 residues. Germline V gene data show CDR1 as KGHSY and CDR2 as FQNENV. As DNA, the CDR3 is TGTGCCAGCAGACGAGGAGGGTCTACTGAAGCTTTCTTT. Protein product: CASRRGGSTEAFF.

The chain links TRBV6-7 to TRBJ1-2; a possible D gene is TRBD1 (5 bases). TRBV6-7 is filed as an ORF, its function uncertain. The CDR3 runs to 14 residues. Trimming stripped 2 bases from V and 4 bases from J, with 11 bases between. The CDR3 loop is CASSYQGLLYGYTF. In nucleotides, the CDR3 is TGTGCCAGCAGTTACCAGGGTCTCCTCTATGGCTACACCTTC.

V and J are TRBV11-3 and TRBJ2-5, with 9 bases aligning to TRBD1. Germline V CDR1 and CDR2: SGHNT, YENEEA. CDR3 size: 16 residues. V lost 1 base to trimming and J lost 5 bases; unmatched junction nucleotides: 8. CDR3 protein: CASSLGLQGAGETQYF. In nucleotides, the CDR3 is TGTGCCAGCAGCTTAGGTTTACAGGGGGCGGGGGAGACCCAGTACTTC.

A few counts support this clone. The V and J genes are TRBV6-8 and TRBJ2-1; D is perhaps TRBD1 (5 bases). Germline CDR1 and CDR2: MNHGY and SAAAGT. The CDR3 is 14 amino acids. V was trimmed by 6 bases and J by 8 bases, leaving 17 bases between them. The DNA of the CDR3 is TGTGCCAGCAGGGACACCACCAGGGTGGATGAGCAGTTCTTC. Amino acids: CASRDTTRVDEQFF.

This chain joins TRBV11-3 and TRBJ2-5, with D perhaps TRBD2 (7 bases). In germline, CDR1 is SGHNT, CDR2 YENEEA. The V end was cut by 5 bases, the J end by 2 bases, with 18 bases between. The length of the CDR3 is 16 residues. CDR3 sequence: CASSNYLRGPQETQYF. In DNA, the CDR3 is TGTGCCAGCAGCAACTACTTGCGGGGGCCTCAAGAGACCCAGTACTTC.

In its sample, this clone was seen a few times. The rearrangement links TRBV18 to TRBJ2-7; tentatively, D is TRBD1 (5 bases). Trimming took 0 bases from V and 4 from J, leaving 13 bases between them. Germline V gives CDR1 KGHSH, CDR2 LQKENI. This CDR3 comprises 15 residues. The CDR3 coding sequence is TGTGCCAGCTCACCACCGAGCAGGGAAGCATACGAGCAGTACTTC. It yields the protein CASSPPSREAYEQYF.

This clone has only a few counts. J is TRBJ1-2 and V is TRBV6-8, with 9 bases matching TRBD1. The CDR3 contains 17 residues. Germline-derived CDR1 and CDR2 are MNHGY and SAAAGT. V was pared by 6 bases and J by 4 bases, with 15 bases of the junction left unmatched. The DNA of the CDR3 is TGTGCCAGCAGCCGCCCGGGACAGGGAATAACTGGCTATGGCTACACCTTC. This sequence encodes CASSRPGQGITGYGYTF.

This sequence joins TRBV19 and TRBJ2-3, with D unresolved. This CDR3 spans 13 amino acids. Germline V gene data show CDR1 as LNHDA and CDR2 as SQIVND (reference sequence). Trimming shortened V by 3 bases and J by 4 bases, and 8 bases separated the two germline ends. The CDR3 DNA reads TGTGCCAGTAGTATTCGTCGGGCAGATACGCAGTATTTT. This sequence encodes CASSIRRADTQYF.

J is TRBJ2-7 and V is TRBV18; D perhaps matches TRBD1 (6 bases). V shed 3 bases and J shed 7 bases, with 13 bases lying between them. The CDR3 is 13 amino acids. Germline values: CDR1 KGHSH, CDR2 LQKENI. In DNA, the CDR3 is TGTGCCAGCTCACCGGCAGGGGTTGGGGAGCAGTACTTC. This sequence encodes CASSPAGVGEQYF.

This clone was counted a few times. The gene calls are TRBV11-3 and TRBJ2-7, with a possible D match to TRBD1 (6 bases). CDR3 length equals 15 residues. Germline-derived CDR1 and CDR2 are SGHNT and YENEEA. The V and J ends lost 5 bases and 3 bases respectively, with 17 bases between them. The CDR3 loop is CASSDSGAINYEQYF. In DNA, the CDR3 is TGTGCCAGCAGCGACTCAGGGGCCATCAACTACGAGCAGTACTTC.

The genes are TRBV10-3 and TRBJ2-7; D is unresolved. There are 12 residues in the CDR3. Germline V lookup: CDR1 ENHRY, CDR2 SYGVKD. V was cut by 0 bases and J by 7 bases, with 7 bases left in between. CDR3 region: CAISESLLEQYF. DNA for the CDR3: TGTGCCATCAGTGAGTCCCTTTTGGAGCAGTACTTC.

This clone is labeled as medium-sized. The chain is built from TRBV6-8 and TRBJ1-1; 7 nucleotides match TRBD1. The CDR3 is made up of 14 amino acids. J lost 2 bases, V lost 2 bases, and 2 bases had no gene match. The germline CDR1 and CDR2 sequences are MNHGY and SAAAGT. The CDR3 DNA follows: TGTGCCAGCAGTTACAGGGACAGAAACACTGAAGCTTTCTTT. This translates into CASSYRDRNTEAFF.

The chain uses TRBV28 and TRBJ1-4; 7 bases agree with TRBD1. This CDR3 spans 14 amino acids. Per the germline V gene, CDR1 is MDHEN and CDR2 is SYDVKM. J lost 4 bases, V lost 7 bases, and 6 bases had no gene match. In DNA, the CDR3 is TGTGCCAGCAAGACGGGGACAGTTAATGAAAAACTGTTTTTT. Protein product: CASKTGTVNEKLFF.